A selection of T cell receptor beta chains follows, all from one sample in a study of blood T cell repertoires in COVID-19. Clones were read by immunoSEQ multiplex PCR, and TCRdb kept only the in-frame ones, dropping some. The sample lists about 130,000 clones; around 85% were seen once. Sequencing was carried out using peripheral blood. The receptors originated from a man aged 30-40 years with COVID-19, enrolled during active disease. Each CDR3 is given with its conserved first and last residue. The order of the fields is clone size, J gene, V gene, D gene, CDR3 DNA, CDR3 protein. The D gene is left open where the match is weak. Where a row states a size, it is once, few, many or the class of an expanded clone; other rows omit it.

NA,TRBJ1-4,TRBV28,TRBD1,TGTGCCAGCAGTTCCGGGGGCAGGGGGGATGAAAAACTGTTTTTT,CASSSGGRGDEKLFF
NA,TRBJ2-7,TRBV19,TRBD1,TGTGCCAGTAGTCAGACAGGGGAGCAGTACTTC,CASSQTGEQYF
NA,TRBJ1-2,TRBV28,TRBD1,TGTGCCAGCAGTCCCTCGGGACAGCTAACCTATGGCTACACCTTC,CASSPSGQLTYGYTF
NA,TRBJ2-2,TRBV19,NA,TGTGCCAGTAGTAGGCCCCGACTAGATGGAAAGACCGGGGAGCTGTTTTTT,CASSRPRLDGKTGELFF
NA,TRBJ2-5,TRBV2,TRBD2,TGTGCCAGCAGCATCGGACTAGCGGGGGAAAAGGGAGAGACCCAGTACTTC,CASSIGLAGEKGETQYF
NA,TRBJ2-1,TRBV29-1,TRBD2,TGCAGCGTTGTGCCTCTAGCGGGGCCCCTAGCCCCTTCCTACAATGAGCAGTTCTTC,CSVVPLAGPLAPSYNEQFF
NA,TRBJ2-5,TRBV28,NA,TGTGCCAGCAGTGAGTCTGCGGAGACCCAGTACTTC,CASSESAETQYF
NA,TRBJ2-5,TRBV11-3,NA,TGTGCCAGCAGCTTAGCTAGGCCGACAGCGGAGACCCAGTACTTC,CASSLARPTAETQYF
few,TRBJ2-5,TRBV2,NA,TGTGCCAGCAATTTACAAGAGACCCAGTACTTC,CASNLQETQYF
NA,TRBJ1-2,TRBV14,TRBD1,TGTGCCAGCAGCGTTTGGACAGGGTACGACGACTATGGCTACACCTTC,CASSVWTGYDDYGYTF
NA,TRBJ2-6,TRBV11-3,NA,TGTGCCAGCAGCTTAGAAGGAGGGTTCGGCGTCCTGACTTTC,CASSLEGGFGVLTF
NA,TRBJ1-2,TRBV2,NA,TGTGCCAGCAGTGGTGACGTTTCGGGATATGGCTACACCTTC,CASSGDVSGYGYTF